This passage covers 2 T cell receptor beta chains from one sample sequenced in a study of CD8+CD57+ T cells in acquired aplastic anemia. For CDR3 and TCR beta VDJ profiling, genomic DNA was the template used. One entry per CDR3 protein results from TCRdb running MiXCR on the reads. This table has fewer than 250,000 distinct CDR3 sequences, around half appearing once. The sequenced sample consisted of sorted CD4+, CD8+, or CD8+CD57+ T cells (not recorded which) from PBMCs. These receptors were obtained from a human donor in good health, serving as a control.

In the case of this clonotype: A much larger clone lies one base from this, so it may be a read error. V usage is TRBV6-5 and J usage is TRBJ2-5; 12 positions match TRBD2. The CDR3 has 16 residues. Germline CDR1 MNHEY, CDR2 SVGAGI. CDR3 sequence: CASTSLGLAGRKTQCF. The CDR3 region has the DNA TGTGCCAGCACCTCCCTCGGACTAGCGGGGCGAAAGACCCAGTGCTTC.

V is TRBV5-5 and J is TRBJ2-1, with D tentatively TRBD1 (6 bases). Trimming took off 3 bases at V and 6 bases at J, with 7 bases between the two ends. CDR1 is SGHKS, CDR2 YYEKEE, per germline (reference sequence). The CDR3 extends over 12 amino acids. This CDR3 reads CASSWDINEQFF. CDR3 nucleotide sequence: TGTGCCAGCAGCTGGGACATCAATGAGCAGTTCTTC.